This T cell receptor (beta chain) comes out of a study of blood T cell repertoires in COVID-19. Study background: PBMCs, B-cell-depleted T cells, or T cells were the source of the cDNA or gDNA that made up the material.

Produced via immunoSEQ multiplex PCR; TCRdb's table is partial and in-frame only. The sample lists 95,000 to 110,000 clones, roughly 90% occurring once. The germline V and J ends were trimmed by 6 bases and 6 bases, with 11 bases remaining between them. The CDR3 consists of 11 residues. The germline V gene has CDR1 DFQATT and CDR2 SNEGSKA (reference sequence). This clonotype was obtained from a woman aged 55-69 years with acute or convalescent COVID-19. V is TRBV20-1 and J is TRBJ1-1; weak D call: TRBD1 (6 bases). Sequencing used peripheral blood. CDR3 sequence reads: CSARRGSEAFF. CDR3 coding DNA: TGCAGTGCCCGTAGGGGGTCTGAAGCTTTCTTT.